These T cell receptor beta chains were read from a single sample in a study of cytomegalovirus exposure and HLA in healthy donors. Measured with immunoSEQ multiplex PCR; TCRdb has only the in-frame clones, and not every one. The sample records 170,000 or so clones, around 83% being singletons. The sequencing sample was made of PBMCs. Receptors were obtained from a man in his fifties in good health and CMV-seronegative. Each CDR3 is given with its conserved first and last residue. D genes are given only for firm matches. The size field is filled for only some rows; it gives once, few, many or a size class.

D	V	J	size	DNA	CDR3
TRBD1	TRBV10-3	TRBJ2-1	few	TGTGCCATCATAGACAGGGGGCGACTGAGCTCCTACAATGAGCAGTTCTTC	CAIIDRGRLSSYNEQFF
-	TRBV5-1	TRBJ2-1	-	TGCGCCAGCAGCTTGGCAGGGCAGAGCTCCTACAATGAGCAGTTCTTC	CASSLAGQSSYNEQFF
-	TRBV18	TRBJ2-3	-	TGTGCCAGCTCACCTAGAGGTCTTCTCAGCACAGATACGCAGTATTTT	CASSPRGLLSTDTQYF
TRBD2	TRBV5-1	TRBJ2-2	once	TGCGCCAGCAGCCCTTGGACTAGCGGGTCCCTGTCGGCCGGGGAGCTGTTTTTT	CASSPWTSGSLSAGELFF
-	TRBV23-1	TRBJ2-7	-	TGCGCCAGGGGGACTCCGGGAGACGAGCAGTACTTC	CARGTPGDEQYF
TRBD1	TRBV28	TRBJ2-7	-	TGTGCCAGCAGTTACCGAACCGGGACAGGGGGATCCCACGAGCAGTACTTC	CASSYRTGTGGSHEQYF
TRBD2	TRBV23-1	TRBJ2-3	-	TGCGCCAGCAGTCGACGGCGGGGGGCCCGCATATTCAGCACAGATACGCAGTATTTT	CASSRRRGARIFSTDTQYF
-	TRBV4-2	TRBJ2-7	-	TGTGCCAGCAGCCAGCTCTCCCAGATCTCGGGCGAGCAGTACTTC	CASSQLSQISGEQYF
TRBD2	TRBV18	TRBJ2-3	-	TGTGCCAGCTCACCACCGCGGCTAGCGGGAGTCACAGATACGCAGTATTTT	CASSPPRLAGVTDTQYF
-	TRBV7-2	TRBJ1-6	-	TGTGCCAGCAGCCTCGGGGTCTATAATTCACCCCTCCACTTT	CASSLGVYNSPLHF
TRBD1	TRBV10-2	TRBJ1-2	-	TGCGCCAGCAGTGAGGAGGGACAGCTCTTCTATGGCTACACCTTC	CASSEEGQLFYGYTF
-	TRBV19	TRBJ2-5	-	TGTGCCAGTAGTATCGGTCAGGGCCCAGGAGAGACCCAGTACTTC	CASSIGQGPGETQYF
TRBD2	TRBV6-5	TRBJ2-7	-	TGTGCCAGCAGGGGGGGGTACGAGCAGTACTTC	CASRGGYEQYF
TRBD1	TRBV18	TRBJ2-7	-	TGTGCCAGCTCATCAGGGACAGGGGGCTTCGAGCAGTACTTC	CASSSGTGGFEQYF
TRBD2	TRBV4-3	TRBJ2-1	-	TGCGCCAGCAGCCAAGATCTAACGGCGGGGGGGTACAATGAGCAGTTCTTC	CASSQDLTAGGYNEQFF
-	TRBV4-3	TRBJ2-1	-	TGCGCCAGCAGCCAAGCACTAGTCTCCTACAATGAGCAGTTCTTC	CASSQALVSYNEQFF
-	TRBV9	TRBJ2-5	-	TGTGCCAGCAGCGTAGTCTGCTGGGCTAGCGAGCAAGAGACCCAGTACTTC	CASSVVCWASEQETQYF
-	TRBV15	TRBJ2-5	-	TGTGCCACCAGCAGAGACATAGCGGCGGAGACCCAGTACTTC	CATSRDIAAETQYF
TRBD1	TRBV7-9	TRBJ2-7	-	TGTGCCAGCAGCTTCGACAGGGGCACCTACGAGCAGTACTTC	CASSFDRGTYEQYF
TRBD1	TRBV4-1	TRBJ2-7	-	TGCGCCAGCAGCCAAGTGGATACAGGGGGCGCCGAGCAGTACTTC	CASSQVDTGGAEQYF
-	TRBV7-3	TRBJ2-3	-	TGTGCCAGCAGCCCCCGCGGAGGGCGGACAGATACGCAGTATTTT	CASSPRGGRTDTQYF
TRBD2	TRBV11-2	TRBJ2-5	-	TGTGCCAGCAGCTTAGGAGGCCATTGGACTAGCGGCCAAGAGACCCAGTACTTC	CASSLGGHWTSGQETQYF
-	TRBV14	TRBJ2-4	-	TGTGCCAGCAGCCAAGAGCGGAGGGACATTCAGTACTTC	CASSQERRDIQYF
TRBD1	TRBV4-1	TRBJ1-6	-	TGCGTCAGCAGCGCCCGGGACACTCAGGGGGGTGCGACCCTCCACTTT	CVSSARDTQGGATLHF
-	TRBV2	TRBJ2-7	-	TGTGCCAGCAGTGAGGCAAGGGGGTCACAAATCTCCTACGAGCAGTACTTC	CASSEARGSQISYEQYF
TRBD1	TRBV18	TRBJ2-5	-	TGTGCCAGCTCACCACTAAGGGGTATCGGGACAGTTCAAGAGACCCAGTACTTC	CASSPLRGIGTVQETQYF
-	TRBV19	TRBJ1-1	-	TGTGCCAGTACCATTGACGGTCGCAGGGGCTCTGCTTTCTTT	CASTIDGRRGSAFF
TRBD1	TRBV15	TRBJ1-2	-	TGTGCCACCAGCAGACTCCGGGACAGACTTAATGGCTACACCTTC	CATSRLRDRLNGYTF
-	TRBV7-2	TRBJ2-7	once	TGTGCCAGCAGCCATCGAGCGGGTGCTCCCTACGAGCAGTACTTC	CASSHRAGAPYEQYF
-	TRBV5-8	TRBJ2-7	-	TGTGCCAGCAGCTTGATCAAGGGACTCCGCTACGAGCAGTACTTC	CASSLIKGLRYEQYF
TRBD1	TRBV18	TRBJ2-7	-	TGTGCCAGCTCACCAACTTGGACAGGGGTAGGCGAGCAGTACTTC	CASSPTWTGVGEQYF
-	TRBV10-3	TRBJ2-7	-	TGTGCCATCAGTGAGGGGCAGGGCCCTTACGAGCAGTACTTC	CAISEGQGPYEQYF
-	TRBV6-6	TRBJ1-2	-	TGTGCCAGCAGTTACGTCTCCAACTATGGCTACACCTTC	CASSYVSNYGYTF
-	TRBV28	TRBJ2-5	-	TGTGCCAGCAGCCCCCCCGGCGGGGCGATGGGGACCCAGTACTTC	CASSPPGGAMGTQYF
-	TRBV9	TRBJ1-1	-	TGTGCCAGCAGCCCGGCAGGAGGCGGGGCTGTGAACACTGAAGCTTTCTTT	CASSPAGGGAVNTEAFF
-	TRBV30	TRBJ1-5	few	TGTGCCTGGAGTCCACAGGGTAATCAGCCCCAGCATTTT	CAWSPQGNQPQHF
TRBD1	TRBV6-6	TRBJ2-2	-	TGTGCCAGCCTGACCGTTGGACAGGGGGGTACCGGGGAGCTGTTTTTT	CASLTVGQGGTGELFF
TRBD1	TRBV27	TRBJ2-1	-	TGTGCCAGCAGTCTACAGGGGCGCTCCTACAATGAGCAGTTCTTC	CASSLQGRSYNEQFF
-	TRBV10-3	TRBJ2-3	-	TGTGCCATCAGCAGGGGAGTCGGCACAGATACGCAGTATTTT	CAISRGVGTDTQYF
TRBD2	TRBV27	TRBJ2-7	-	TGTGCCAGCAGTTTCCTACCGGGAGGCTACGAGCAGTACTTC	CASSFLPGGYEQYF
TRBD1	TRBV4-3	TRBJ2-3	-	TGCGCCAGCAGCCAAGGGACAGGGGGCATGAATACGCAGTATTTT	CASSQGTGGMNTQYF
TRBD1	TRBV5-1	TRBJ2-3	-	TGCGCCAGCAGCTTGGGGGACAGGTCTGGCACAGATACGCAGTATTTT	CASSLGDRSGTDTQYF
TRBD1	TRBV9	TRBJ1-2	-	TGTGCCAGCAGCGTTCGCCAGGGGGGTTTCTATGGCTACACCTTC	CASSVRQGGFYGYTF
-	TRBV7-3	TRBJ2-2	-	TGTGCCAGCAGCTTACTAGCGACCGGGGAGCTGTTTTTT	CASSLLATGELFF
TRBD1	TRBV6-1	TRBJ1-2	-	TGTGCCAGCATGGGACAGGGATCCTATGGCTACACCTTC	CASMGQGSYGYTF
-	TRBV7-8	TRBJ1-5	-	TGTGCCAGCAGCTTAGGGGGGGGCAATCAGCCCCAGCATTTT	CASSLGGGNQPQHF
-	TRBV13	TRBJ2-3	-	TGTGCCAGCAGCTCGTCCGGGGAGAGAGATACGCAGTATTTT	CASSSSGERDTQYF
-	TRBV6-4	TRBJ1-1	-	TGTGCCAGCAGTCCGGAGGCGGGGGCTGAAGCTTTCTTT	CASSPEAGAEAFF
-	TRBV14	TRBJ1-1	-	TGTGCCAGCAGCCAAGCTTTTCGCGGGGTGAGCACTGAAGCTTTCTTT	CASSQAFRGVSTEAFF
-	TRBV29-1	TRBJ2-1	-	TGCAGCGTTCCCAGCCCAATAAAGCCTCTAGCCTCATCCTACAATGAGCAGTTCTTC	CSVPSPIKPLASSYNEQFF
TRBD1	TRBV27	TRBJ2-7	-	TGTGCCAGCAGCCAGGGGCATTGGACAGGGAACAACGAGCAGTACTTC	CASSQGHWTGNNEQYF
-	TRBV2	TRBJ2-2	once	TGTGCCAGCAGTGGCCAGGGAAACACCGGGGAGCTGTTTTTT	CASSGQGNTGELFF
-	TRBV27	TRBJ1-5	once	TGTGCCAGCAGTTTATCGGCAGGTCATCAGCCCCAGCATTTT	CASSLSAGHQPQHF
-	TRBV6-5	TRBJ2-7	-	TGTGCCAGCACCGACCGTGCCAGGGCCCACGAGCAGTACTTC	CASTDRARAHEQYF
TRBD1	TRBV18	TRBJ1-1	few	TGTGCCAGCTCCTACGGACAGGGGAGTGCTTTCTTT	CASSYGQGSAFF
TRBD2	TRBV11-3	TRBJ2-1	-	TGTGCCAGCAGCTTAGCGGGACTAGCGGCCAGTGAGCAGTTCTTC	CASSLAGLAASEQFF